This T cell receptor (beta chain) comes out of a study of blood T cell repertoires in COVID-19. For the study at large: Samples taken during acute and convalescent COVID-19 were collected in the United States, Italy and Spain. The analysed material was cDNA or gDNA that came from T cells, B-cell-depleted T cells, or PBMCs.

As originally analysed: The assay estimated nucleated cells by amplifying reference gene primers. Generated by immunoSEQ multiplex PCR, the TCRdb table keeps only in-frame clones and is missing some. V and J calls and clone size come straight from that table; D and trimming were deduced from the DNA. Of 50,000 to 70,000 clones detected, about 80% appear once; the ten largest clones hold more than 3%. Germline assignment: CDR1 MDHEN and CDR2 SYDVKM. The CDR3 covers 15 residues. V was clipped by 2 bases and J by 4 bases, with 11 bases between them. The gene calls are TRBV28 and TRBJ2-2; tentative D call: TRBD2 (6 bases). The sample consisted of peripheral blood. This TCR was recovered from a man aged 60 to 75 with acute or convalescent COVID-19. The CDR3 nucleotides are TGTGCCAGCAGTTTACCAGCGGGTTTCACCGGGGAGCTGTTTTTT. Protein: CASSLPAGFTGELFF. The full variable domain, completed using reference TRBV28 and TRBJ2-2, is DVKVTQSSRYLVKRTGEKVFLECVQDMDHENMFWYRQDPGLGLRLIYFSYDVKMKEKGDIPEGYSVSREKKERFSLILESASTNQTSMYLCASSLPAGFTGELFFGEGSRLTVL.